The 19 T cell receptor beta chains presented below share a single source sample, sequenced in a study of T cell repertoires in cytomegalovirus infection (dated by TCRdb to between 2018 and 2021). The run used an Illumina HiSeq 1500. In-frame beta chains were kept once TCRdb had trimmed the public reads at Q25 with fastp and called clones with MiXCR. Records with the same CDR3 protein are collapsed into one entry carrying the most frequent genes and DNA. The sample records 680,000 or so distinct CDR3 sequences, 35% to 45% of which are singletons. The top ten constitute 2.5% to 3% of the sample. The specimen sequenced was PBMCs. The receptors stem from a human donor in good health (CMV status not recorded). Some clones in this sample may be carry-over from other donors' samples.

This clonotype was counted between two and nine times. The chain employs TRBV11-2 and TRBJ2-7; 9 bases align to TRBD2. The CDR3 is made up of 14 amino acids. Per germline, CDR1 SGHAT and CDR2 FQNNGV. V lost 4 bases and J lost 7; bases outside the gene matches: 8. The CDR3 nucleotides are TGTGCCAGCAGCTCCCTTAGCGGGAGAGGAGAGCAGTACTTC. Translation gives CASSSLSGRGEQYF.

The chain is built from TRBV7-2 and TRBJ2-7; D not certain. Per the germline V gene, CDR1 is SGHTA and CDR2 is FQGNSA. This CDR3 has 12 amino acids. V lost 3 bases, J lost 4 bases, and 7 bases lay in between. CDR3 bases: TGTGCCAGCAGCTTTACGAAATACGAGCAGTACTTC. Translation: CASSFTKYEQYF.

The V call is TRBV20-1, the J call TRBJ1-1, with 7 bases fitting TRBD1. The CDR3 loop spans 15 amino acids. The germline V gene encodes CDR1 DFQATT and CDR2 SNEGSKA (reference sequence). The V and J ends lost 4 bases and 0 bases, in that order; junction bases with no gene match: 8. The CDR3 DNA reads TGCAGTGCTACCCGGGACAGCTTTATGAACACTGAAGCTTTCTTT. Encoded protein: CSATRDSFMNTEAFF.

This clonotype was seen a few times. The chain joins TRBV6-1 to TRBJ1-2, with TRBD1 identical over 7 bases. J gave up 4 bases and V 8 bases, and 10 bases lay outside the gene matches. The length of the CDR3 is 14 residues. The germline CDR1 and CDR2 sequences are MNHNS and SASEGT. CDR3 protein: CASYPTGRIYGYTF. DNA for the CDR3: TGTGCCAGCTACCCGACAGGGAGAATCTATGGCTACACCTTC.

Only a few counts were recorded for this clonotype. The chain joins TRBV7-6 to TRBJ2-7, with D perhaps matching TRBD1 (6 bases). The CDR3 extends over 14 amino acids. Between the trimmed V and J ends, which lost 1 base and 6 bases, there was a span of 13 bases. CDR1 is SGHVS, CDR2 FNYEAQ, per germline. Here the CDR3 DNA reads TGTGCCAGCAGCTTAGGCCCCAAGGGGGTCGAGCAGTACTTC. Amino acids: CASSLGPKGVEQYF. Complete variable domain (other parts from reference TRBV7-6 and TRBJ2-7): GAGVSQSPRYKVTKRGQDVALRCDPISGHVSLYWYRQALGQGPEFLTYFNYEAQQDKSGLPNDRFSAERPEGSISTLTIQRTEQRDSAMYRCASSLGPKGVEQYFGPGTRLTVT.

Remarks on this clonotype: A read error is possible here, since a much larger clone lies one base away. The rearrangement joins TRBV27 to TRBJ1-4; a weak D match, TRBD1 (6 bases). CDR3 size: 16 residues. Trimming stripped 5 bases from V and 8 bases from J, with 21 bases between. The germline V gene has CDR1 MNHEY and CDR2 SMNVEV (reference sequence). The CDR3 is CASSQHVTGIGEKLFF. The CDR3 DNA reads as TGTGCCAGCAGTCAACACGTTACAGGGATCGGGGAAAAACTGTTTTTT.

This clonotype was counted a few times. The chain carries TRBV12-5 and TRBJ2-3; 12 positions agree with TRBD2. This CDR3 contains 20 residues. V shed 3 bases and J 0 bases; nucleotides not matched to a gene: 13. CDR1 and CDR2 (germline): LGHNT, FRNRAP. Written as DNA, the CDR3 is TGTGCTAGTGGTTTCCAGACTAGCGGGAGTTTCCCAAGGAGCACAGATACGCAGTATTTT. This translates into CASGFQTSGSFPRSTDTQYF.

This clonotype was seen more than once but under ten times. The rearrangement uses TRBV12-3 or TRBV12-4 and TRBJ2-3; D is unclear. This CDR3 comprises 14 residues. Trimming cost V 1 base and J 2 bases, with 7 bases left between them. The CDR3 DNA follows: TGTGCCAGCAGTTTAGTGGCTTACACAGATACGCAGTATTTT. Translated, it gives CASSLVAYTDTQYF.

This sequence joins TRBV20-1 and TRBJ2-7, with TRBD2 identical over 8 bases. V lost 2 bases and J lost 0; bases outside the gene matches: 0. This CDR3 region has 13 residues. Germline V gene sequence: CDR1 DFQATT, CDR2 SNEGSKA (reference sequence). The CDR3 is CSARSGSSYEQYF. The CDR3 nucleotides read TGCAGTGCTAGAAGCGGGAGCTCCTACGAGCAGTACTTC.

The rearrangement uses TRBV29-1 and TRBJ1-2; no clear D. The germline V gene has CDR1 SQVTM and CDR2 ANQGSEA. The CDR3 contains 13 residues. The V end lost 7 bases, the J end lost 4 bases, and 16 bases lay between the germline ends. In nucleotides, the CDR3 is TGCAGCGCTTGGGTGGGCGGACCCTATGGCTACACCTTC. It translates to CSAWVGGPYGYTF.

The rearrangement links TRBV7-2 to TRBJ2-1, with 11 bases fitting TRBD2. The CDR3 contains 17 residues. From germline, CDR1 is SGHTA and CDR2 FQGNSA. V trimming: 5 bases; J trimming: 7 bases; junction bases outside the gene matches: 13. The CDR3 protein is CASSQPLAGGPRNEQFF. The CDR3 nucleotides are TGTGCCAGCAGCCAACCGTTAGCGGGAGGGCCGCGGAATGAGCAGTTCTTC.

The J gene is TRBJ1-5, the V gene TRBV3-1; D not resolved. This CDR3 has 19 amino acids. Between the trimmed V and J ends, which lost 2 bases and 2 bases, there was a span of 22 bases. Germline values: CDR1 LGHDT, CDR2 YNNKEL (reference sequence). This CDR3 is CASSQSVRRAEWGNQPQHF. CDR3 nucleotides: TGTGCCAGCAGCCAATCTGTAAGGAGGGCAGAGTGGGGCAATCAGCCCCAGCATTTT.

In this sample, this clonotype turned up many times. This chain links TRBV7-2 with TRBJ1-5, with unresolved D. The V gene's germline CDR1 is SGHTA and CDR2 FQGNSA. V gave up 2 bases and J gave up 6 bases, with 11 bases separating them. This CDR3 contains 14 residues. DNA of the CDR3: TGTGCCAGCAGCTTAAATCCCGGTTTTCAGCCCCAGCATTTT. It encodes CASSLNPGFQPQHF.

The chain is built from TRBV11-2 and TRBJ2-3; 11 bases line up with TRBD2. This CDR3 is built from 15 residues. With V trimmed by 5 bases and J by 6 bases, 7 bases remained unmatched. CDR1 and CDR2 from the germline V gene are SGHAT and FQNNGV. CDR3 sequence: CASSPIAGGPDTQYF. DNA of the CDR3: TGTGCCAGCAGCCCGATAGCGGGAGGGCCCGATACGCAGTATTTT.

This clonotype was seen only once. The chain's CDR3 is CSARVLGLAGVGTQYF. CDR3 nucleotides: TGCAGTGCTAGAGTGTTGGGACTAGCGGGGGTCGGTACGCAGTATTTT. This chain links TRBV20-1 with TRBJ2-3, with 14 positions matching TRBD2. The CDR3 spans 16 residues. V gave up 1 base and J gave up 8 bases; unmatched junction bases: 8. CDR1 and CDR2 (germline): DFQATT, SNEGSKA (reference sequence).

CDR3 loop: CASSHDVDYSNQPQHF. The CDR3 coding sequence is TGTGCCAGCAGCCACGACGTCGACTATAGCAATCAGCCCCAGCATTTT. This chain links TRBV28 with TRBJ1-5, with D unresolved. CDR3 length: 16 amino acids. Per the germline V gene, CDR1 is MDHEN and CDR2 is SYDVKM. The V gene lost 6 bases and the J gene lost 0 bases, with 15 bases spanning the gap. The whole variable domain, filled in from reference TRBV28 and TRBJ1-5, reads DVKVTQSSRYLVKRTGEKVFLECVQDMDHENMFWYRQDPGLGLRLIYFSYDVKMKEKGDIPEGYSVSREKKERFSLILESASTNQTSMYLCASSHDVDYSNQPQHFGDGTRLSIL.

This clonotype was seen only a few times. V gene TRBV11-3 combines with J gene TRBJ1-1; D is unclear. The germline gives CDR1 SGHNT, CDR2 YENEEA. Trimming left V 1 base short and J 3 bases short, with 12 bases between. The CDR3 is 15 residues long. The CDR3: CASSLGPGRDTEAFF. The CDR3 nucleotides are TGTGCCAGCAGCTTAGGGCCAGGTCGTGACACTGAAGCTTTCTTT.

In its sample, this clonotype was seen a few times. The gene calls are TRBV7-9 and TRBJ2-5, with TRBD1 matching 8 bases. The CDR3 has 15 residues. The ends lost 7 bases at V and 4 bases at J; junction bases unmatched: 11. Germline V gene data show CDR1 as SEHNR and CDR2 as FQNEAQ (reference sequence). The CDR3 DNA reads as TGTGCCAGCACCCCCAGGGGGCTAGGCCCAGAGACCCAGTACTTC. This translates into CASTPRGLGPETQYF.

Details on this clonotype: A read error is possible here, since a much larger clone lies one base away. The rearrangement joins TRBV7-9 to TRBJ2-5; perhaps TRBD2 as D (6 bases). V was trimmed by 2 bases and J by 4 bases, leaving 11 bases between them. Per germline, CDR1 SEHNR and CDR2 FQNEAQ (reference sequence). The CDR3 spans 14 residues. CDR3 loop: CASSLRLGPETQYF. The CDR3 nucleotides read TGTGCCAGCAGCTTAAGACTAGGACCAGAGACCCAGTACTTC.